These T cell receptor beta chains were read from a single sample in a study of radiotherapy plus CTLA-4 blockade in lung cancer. Clones were read by immunoSEQ multiplex PCR, and TCRdb kept only the in-frame ones, dropping some. Of about 44,000 clones in the sample, over 60% were seen once. Sequences were derived from peripheral blood, sampled from a patient treated with radiotherapy plus ipilimumab. These receptors originate from a human donor with non-small cell lung cancer whose response to radiotherapy plus ipilimumab could not be evaluated. Both conserved end residues are part of each CDR3. A D gene is named only where the DNA matches it firmly. Clone size appears in some rows only: once, few, many, or a class for an expanded clone.

>TRBV5-1|NA|TRBJ2-3|NA
CASSLDRGTQYF
TGCGCCAGCAGCCTAGATAGAGGTACGCAGTATTTT
>TRBV15|NA|TRBJ2-7|NA
CATSRDSPYEQYF
TGTGCCACCAGCAGAGATAGCCCTTACGAGCAGTACTTC
>TRBV5-1|TRBD2|TRBJ2-1|few
CASSLLAGETNEQFF
TGCGCCAGCAGCTTGCTAGCGGGAGAAACCAATGAGCAGTTCTTC
>TRBV6-5|NA|TRBJ2-3|NA
CASSYSTGGGVTQYF
TGTGCCAGCAGTTACTCGACGGGGGGCGGGGTTACGCAGTATTTT
>TRBV6-1|TRBD1|TRBJ1-3|NA
CASSEGRTGVRGNTIYF
TGTGCCAGCAGTGAAGGGAGGACAGGGGTACGTGGAAACACCATATATTTT
>TRBV5-1|NA|TRBJ1-2|NA
CASTLPGRDGYTF
TGCGCCAGCACCTTACCGGGGCGGGACGGCTACACCTTC
>TRBV28|TRBD2|TRBJ2-5|few
CASRDTSGRRETQYF
TGTGCCAGCAGAGACACTAGCGGGAGACGGGAGACCCAGTACTTC
>TRBV19|TRBD1|TRBJ2-5|NA
CASSPGTGLQETQYF
TGTGCCAGTAGTCCCGGGACAGGGCTCCAAGAGACCCAGTACTTC
>TRBV7-2|TRBD1|TRBJ1-2|NA
CASSPSGGAWIYGYTF
TGTGCCAGCAGCCCCTCAGGGGGCGCTTGGATCTATGGCTACACCTTC
>TRBV5-1|TRBD1|TRBJ2-1|NA
CASSLAGDSYNEQFF
TGCGCCAGCAGCTTGGCCGGGGACAGCTACAATGAGCAGTTCTTC
>TRBV9|NA|TRBJ2-7|NA
CASSVVSGVKVSEQYF
TGTGCCAGCAGCGTAGTTTCGGGAGTTAAAGTGAGTGAGCAGTACTTC
>TRBV9|NA|TRBJ1-1|few
CASSFRVGTEAFF
TGTGCCAGCAGCTTCAGGGTGGGCACTGAAGCTTTCTTT
>TRBV19|TRBD1|TRBJ2-3|NA
CASSIDGTVTDTQYF
TGTGCCAGTAGTATAGATGGGACAGTAACAGATACGCAGTATTTT
>TRBV18|TRBD1|TRBJ1-1|few
CASSPSDRGTEAFF
TGTGCCAGCTCACCTTCGGACAGGGGGACTGAAGCTTTCTTT
>TRBV5-1|TRBD2|TRBJ2-6|once
CASSRGLTGLRSGANVLTF
TGCGCCAGCAGCCGAGGCTTGACGGGACTAAGATCTGGGGCCAACGTCCTGACTTTC
>TRBV7-3|TRBD2|TRBJ2-3|NA
CASSLSGLFTDTQYF
TGTGCCAGCAGCCTTAGCGGGCTATTCACAGATACGCAGTATTTT
>TRBV6-5|TRBD1|TRBJ2-7|NA
CASSYSETGGGEQYF
TGTGCCAGCAGTTACTCGGAGACAGGGGGCGGCGAGCAGTACTTC
>TRBV19|NA|TRBJ2-7|NA
CASSTTGEQYF
TGTGCCAGTAGTACGACGGGAGAGCAGTACTTC
>TRBV5-4|TRBD1|TRBJ2-3|NA
CASSLDGQGTTNTQYF
TGTGCCAGCAGCTTGGATGGACAGGGGACCACAAATACGCAGTATTTT
>TRBV6-5|TRBD2|TRBJ2-1|NA
CASSYSSGRAHEQFF
TGTGCCAGCAGTTACTCAAGCGGGAGGGCCCATGAGCAGTTCTTC
>TRBV19|NA|TRBJ2-2|NA
CASSMVRTNTGELFF
TGTGCCAGTAGTATGGTCAGAACGAACACCGGGGAGCTGTTTTTT
>TRBV19|NA|TRBJ1-5|NA
CASSQNQPQHF
TGTGCCAGTAGTCAAAATCAGCCCCAGCATTTT
>TRBV2|TRBD2|TRBJ2-1|NA
CASTPGLAGNSNEQFF
TGTGCCAGCACGCCGGGACTAGCGGGAAACTCAAATGAGCAGTTCTTC
>TRBV27|NA|TRBJ1-2|few
CASAPWGGLVGDGYTF
TGTGCCAGCGCGCCTTGGGGAGGGCTTGTCGGGGATGGCTACACCTTC
>TRBV7-8|TRBD1|TRBJ1-1|NA
CASNLDRGKETEAFF
TGTGCCAGCAACCTGGACAGGGGGAAGGAAACTGAAGCTTTCTTT
>TRBV11-1|TRBD1|TRBJ1-1|NA
CASSGTGGTEAFF
TGTGCCAGCAGCGGGACAGGGGGGACTGAAGCTTTCTTT
>TRBV14|NA|TRBJ1-5|NA
CASSRGEQPQHF
TGTGCCAGCAGCCGAGGTGAACAGCCCCAGCATTTT
>TRBV19|NA|TRBJ1-5|NA
CASSYLSGDREPQHF
TGTGCCAGTAGCTATCTGTCGGGGGACCGGGAGCCCCAGCATTTT
>TRBV6-1|NA|TRBJ2-2|NA
CASSEGGGGHTGELFF
TGTGCCAGCAGTGAAGGGGGCGGGGGCCACACCGGGGAGCTGTTTTTT
>TRBV30|NA|TRBJ1-1|NA
CAWSGTVRAEAFF
TGTGCCTGGAGTGGGACCGTGAGGGCTGAAGCTTTCTTT
>TRBV11-2|NA|TRBJ2-7|NA
CASSLPGEGPDEQYF
TGTGCCAGCAGCCTACCAGGAGAGGGCCCGGACGAGCAGTACTTC
>TRBV7-2|TRBD2|TRBJ2-3|NA
CASSLSGSGADTQYF
TGTGCCAGCAGTCTTAGCGGGAGTGGGGCAGATACGCAGTATTTT
>TRBV6-5|NA|TRBJ1-1|NA
CASSYSAGNTEAFF
TGTGCCAGCAGTTACTCGGCGGGAAACACTGAGGCTTTCTTT
>TRBV5-1|NA|TRBJ2-1|NA
CASSLDGQRQFF
TGCGCCAGCAGCTTGGACGGACAGCGACAGTTCTTC
>TRBV5-1|TRBD2|TRBJ2-7|NA
CASSLGLAGAYEQYF
TGCGCCAGCAGCTTGGGTCTAGCGGGAGCCTACGAGCAGTACTTC
>TRBV27|TRBD1|TRBJ1-3|NA
CASRPTGTGNTIYF
TGTGCCAGCAGACCGACAGGGACTGGAAACACCATATATTTT
>TRBV2|TRBD1|TRBJ1-2|once
CASMGQGYGYTF
TGTGCCAGCATGGGACAGGGCTATGGCTACACCTTC